This T cell receptor (beta chain) is from a study of blood T cell repertoires in COVID-19. About the research overall: Donors in the United States, Italy and Spain gave samples during acute or convalescent COVID-19.

The CDR3 extends over 16 amino acids. Trimming removed 3 bases from V and 2 bases from J, with 16 bases in between. Germline V gene sequence: CDR1 SGHRS, CDR2 YFSETQ. Produced via immunoSEQ multiplex PCR; TCRdb's table is partial and in-frame only. The table includes fewer than 180,000 clones, 65% to 90% detected once. J is TRBJ2-3 and V is TRBV5-1; D may be TRBD2 (5 bases). The TCR sequence derives from a man between 65 and 85 years old with acute or convalescent COVID-19. Specimen: peripheral blood. Here the CDR3 reads CASSSGGLKFTDTQYF. The CDR3 coding sequence is TGCGCCAGCAGCTCGGGTGGACTCAAGTTCACAGATACGCAGTATTTT.